These T cell receptor beta chains were read from a single sample in a study of CD8 T cells in Susac syndrome. TCRdb reprocessed the immunoSEQ multiplex PCR reads with MiXCR, giving one entry per CDR3 protein. The table shows some 170,000 distinct CDR3 sequences, with approximately 93% occurring only once. Sample: CD4+ T cells from PBMCs. The receptors were gathered from a human donor with multiple sclerosis. The CDR3 runs from the conserved cysteine through the conserved F or W. Each record gives: CDR3 length, J gene, D gene, V gene, clone size, CDR3 protein, CDR3 DNA. The D gene is left open where the match is weak. The size of a clone is reported for some rows only, either as once, few or many, or as a class for expanded clones.

>11|TRBJ1-2|.|TRBV30|.
CAWGTNYGYTF
TGTGCCTGGGGGACAAACTATGGCTACACCTTC
>19|TRBJ2-1|TRBD2|TRBV15|few
CATSRDSRTSGSSYNEQFF
TGTGCCACCAGCAGAGATAGCCGGACTAGCGGGAGTTCCTACAATGAGCAGTTCTTC
>13|TRBJ1-1|.|TRBV20-1|.
CSARSQANTEAFF
TGCAGTGCTAGAAGTCAGGCAAACACTGAAGCTTTCTTT
>15|TRBJ2-1|TRBD2|TRBV2|.
CASSGTSGSYNEQFF
TGTGCCAGCAGTGGAACCAGCGGGAGTTACAATGAGCAGTTCTTC
>17|TRBJ2-5|TRBD2|TRBV7-2|.
CASRIGATSGRTETQYF
TGTGCCAGCAGAATAGGAGCGACTAGCGGGAGGACAGAGACCCAGTACTTC
>14|TRBJ1-1|TRBD1|TRBV2|.
CASSPGGLDTEAFF
TGTGCCAGCAGCCCAGGGGGCCTGGACACTGAAGCTTTCTTT
>17|TRBJ1-5|.|TRBV6-1|.
CASSARLGSDEGQPQHF
TGTGCCAGCAGTGCACGCTTGGGCTCCGATGAGGGTCAGCCCCAGCATTTT
>15|TRBJ2-1|TRBD2|TRBV20-1|once
CSATWTSGTPNEQFF
TGCAGTGCCACCTGGACTAGCGGGACCCCCAATGAGCAGTTCTTC
>14|TRBJ2-7|TRBD1|TRBV7-7|.
CASSPGTGLDEQYF
TGTGCCAGCAGCCCCGGGACAGGGCTTGACGAGCAGTACTTC
>13|TRBJ1-1|.|TRBV19|.
CASSEGRNTEAFF
TGTGCATCCTCCGAGGGGCGGAACACTGAAGCTTTCTTT
>12|TRBJ1-5|.|TRBV3-1|once
CASSRGRLPQHF
TGTGCCAGCAGCCGTGGACGGTTGCCCCAGCATTTT
>16|TRBJ2-3|TRBD2|TRBV9|.
CASSVDQREASDTQYF
TGTGCCAGCAGCGTAGATCAGCGGGAGGCATCGGATACGCAGTATTTT
>12|TRBJ2-7|.|TRBV20-1|.
CSARLGHYEQYF
TGCAGTGCTAGACTGGGGCATTACGAGCAGTACTTC
>13|TRBJ1-1|.|TRBV24-1|.
CATSDLLARGAFF
TGTGCCACCAGTGATTTGTTGGCGCGAGGGGCTTTCTTT
>15|TRBJ2-3|TRBD1|TRBV30|.
CAWMSQGAGTDTQYF
TGTGCCTGGATGAGTCAGGGGGCGGGCACAGATACGCAGTATTTT
>13|TRBJ1-2|.|TRBV5-1|.
CASSLDRRIENTF
TGCGCCAGCAGCTTGGACAGGAGGATTGAAAACACCTTC
>12|TRBJ1-4|.|TRBV20-1|once
CSGTAENEKLFF
TGCAGCGGGACCGCCGAAAACGAAAAACTGTTTTTT
>13|TRBJ2-1|.|TRBV29-1|.
CSVVATGYNEQFF
TGCAGCGTTGTAGCGACTGGGTACAATGAGCAGTTCTTC
>13|TRBJ2-5|.|TRBV2|.
CASSEALPETQYF
TGTGCCAGCAGTGAAGCGCTTCCAGAGACCCAGTACTTC
>13|TRBJ1-4|.|TRBV29-1|.
CSVGEGANEKLFF
TGCAGCGTTGGAGAGGGAGCTAATGAAAAACTGTTTTTT
>16|TRBJ1-2|.|TRBV14|.
CASSQDGFTGASGYTF
TGTGCCAGCAGCCAAGATGGGTTCACGGGGGCGTCTGGCTACACCTTC
>14|TRBJ1-1|.|TRBV12-3/TRBV12-4|once
CASSLEIRNTEAFF
TGTGCCAGCAGTTTAGAGATCAGGAACACTGAAGCTTTCTTT
>15|TRBJ2-1|.|TRBV5-6|.
CASSTASVGYNEQFF
TGTGCCAGCAGCACAGCTTCTGTGGGCTACAATGAGCAGTTCTTC
>15|TRBJ2-1|TRBD2|TRBV7-2|.
CASSLWLAGAHEQFF
TGTGCCAGCAGCTTATGGCTAGCGGGAGCTCATGAGCAGTTCTTC
>13|TRBJ1-2|.|TRBV4-2|.
CASSPGDSYGYTF
TGTGCCAGCAGCCCCGGGGATTCCTATGGCTACACCTTC
>13|TRBJ1-5|.|TRBV20-1|.
CSARGWGQQPQHF
TGCAGTGCTAGAGGCTGGGGGCAGCAGCCCCAGCATTTT
>13|TRBJ2-7|.|TRBV10-3|.
CAISDSSSYEQYF
TGTGCCATCAGTGACTCAAGCTCCTACGAGCAGTACTTC
>14|TRBJ2-3|.|TRBV5-1|.
CASSLQNPTDTQYF
TGCGCCAGCAGCTTGCAGAATCCCACAGATACGCAGTATTTT